This T cell receptor (beta chain) comes out of a study of OX40 agonist ivuxolimab in advanced cancers. Study-level background: Patients were treated with intravenous ivuxolimab, dosed at 0.01 to 10 mg/kg and infused every 2 weeks.

Worth noting for this clone: The antigen remains undetermined.

Drawing of blood for sampling happened at baseline, at cycle 4 day 1, and at cycle 7 day 1. Generated by immunoSEQ multiplex PCR, the TCRdb table keeps only in-frame clones and is missing some. This table holds some 90,000 clones, around 87% found once. The length of the CDR3 is 17 residues. The ends lost 7 bases at V and 7 bases at J; junction bases unmatched: 17. Germline CDR1 and CDR2: LNHDA and SQIVND (reference sequence). Study conclusions and caveats: Average numbers of expanded clones were greater in CD8+ T cells than in CD4+. With doses of 0.1-3.0 mg/kg, partial responders showed among the lowest clonal expansion.

The gene calls are TRBV19 and TRBJ1-2; 11 bases match TRBD1. The TCR was taken from an adult with an advanced solid tumor such as melanoma, head and neck, liver or kidney cancer. The sample here was CD4+ or CD8+ T cells sorted from blood, taken in a trial of the OX40 agonist ivuxolimab. The CDR3 sequence is CASIRGRTGGQNGGYTF. CDR3 bases: TGTGCCAGTATCCGTGGACGGACAGGGGGCCAGAATGGTGGCTACACCTTC.